The present T cell receptor (beta chain) was sequenced within a study of Graves' ophthalmopathy and Graves' hyperthyroidism (dated by TCRdb to 2016 to 2018). About the investigation overall: Peripheral blood was collected at initial diagnosis, before any treatment. In more than 5 hyperthyroidism patients, the T-cell repertoire of thyroid tissue was compared with the T-cell repertoire of blood. The study used TCR beta repertoire signatures to distinguish Graves' ophthalmopathy from Graves' hyperthyroidism and to predict progression to ophthalmopathy. In total, around 140 blood samples were TCR-sequenced: under 45 ophthalmopathy, roughly 80 hyperthyroidism and approximately 17 hyperthyroidism-to-ophthalmopathy patients. Following sample collection, hyperthyroidism patients were given methimazole at a starting dose of 30 mg daily, and ophthalmopathy patients were given high-dose intravenous methylprednisolone. For independent validation, a separate cohort was made up of some 18 hyperthyroidism patients plus 17 patients who later progressed from hyperthyroidism to ophthalmopathy. To explore V-J signatures that distinguish ophthalmopathy from hyperthyroidism, a discovery set of about a hundred patients was enrolled, made up of around 44 with ophthalmopathy and under 65 with stable hyperthyroidism. The approximately 100 discovery patients were divided at random into training and test sets in a 7:3 ratio. Study-level results and caveats: No statistical method was used to set the sample size in advance, and the investigators knew which group each participant was assigned to. Among expanded thyroid clonotypes with frequency above 0.001, most also showed up in blood, which suggests that blood repertoires may reflect the thyroid immune response. In cross-validation, the 13-signature model distinguished ophthalmopathy from stable hyperthyroidism with almost 90% sensitivity and almost 83% specificity, and in the test set the corresponding values were roughly 80% and 76%. In validation, the model predicted ophthalmopathy progression with 55% to 71% sensitivity and roughly 72% specificity; 12 predicted patients were CT-confirmed with GO in a median of 6.5 months.

TCR beta CDR3 regions were amplified from RNA transcripts for repertoire sequencing. HTBI primers and the Qiagen OneStep RT-PCR kit were used in a first-round RT-PCR, which was followed by a second-round multiplex PCR, size selection and purification. The libraries underwent paired-end sequencing with 100 bp reads on an Illumina HiSeq2000. Per the source publication's procedure: SOAPnuke was used to process the reads, removing any read that contained adapters or uncalled bases, had a mean Phred below 15, or lacked an exact match to the constant primer or identifier. High-quality paired reads were merged with COPE v1.2.5. Each unique nucleotide sequence was defined as a clonotype, and clonotypes were aligned to IMGT TRB V, D and J references with MiTCR v1.1. Analysis was restricted to V-J combinations with a frequency above 0.0001, which covered about 99% of repertoires. For each V-J combination, a TCR clonal expansion and chaos score was defined as the ratio of F50 clonal expansion to chaos observed in the TCRdist matrix. Welch's t-statistics and random forest were used to reduce features to approximately 13 V-J combinations, which were fed into a naive Bayes classifier. The Morisita-Horn index was used to measure how similar the thyroid and blood repertoires were. TCRdb passed the public sequencing reads through fastp at Q25 and MiXCR, retaining productive beta sequences. Rows are combined by CDR3 protein, so each entry shows the most common genes and DNA. TCRdb, not the authors, supplied the V and J calls. Across this sample there are a few hundred thousand distinct CDR3 sequences, with approximately 15% seen only once. The ten most abundant clones make up approximately 7% of the sample.

Trimmed from V: 4 bases; trimmed from J: 0 bases; junction bases lacking a gene match: 8. The CDR3 runs 16 amino acids, cysteine and phenylalanine included. Only CDR3 DNA is held: 48 bases, read in frame from base 1. This clonotype was found a few times. Its binding antigen is unknown. Per-nucleotide qualities are absent, and no much larger clonotype sits a single base away. A patient counted as having stable hyperthyroidism if there was no progression to ophthalmopathy within 18 months of follow-up. Hyperthyroidism patients were newly diagnosed, were aged 18 to 65 years, and had a disease duration under 2 months. Patients with other autoimmune diseases, uncontrolled infections, pregnancy or lactation were excluded. Diagnosis was based on clinical symptoms, serum thyroxine, TRAb, thyroid ultrasound and orbital computed tomography. Using Ficoll-Paque density gradient centrifugation, PBMCs were isolated from about 9.2 ml of fresh peripheral blood. Total RNA was extracted with Trizol reagent and quality-checked on an Agilent 2100 Bioanalyzer.

This chain is built from TRBV12-3 or TRBV12-4 and TRBJ2-7, with TRBD1 identical over 8 junction bases. Sequenced input: peripheral blood. The receptor was derived from a woman between 18 and 29 years old with stable Graves' hyperthyroidism. Donor details come from another sample of the same person, matched by shared clones. The CDR3 reads as follows: CASSSWDRTSSYEQYF. The nucleotide sequence is given as TGTGCCAGCAGTTCCTGGGACAGGACCAGCTCCTACGAGCAGTACTTC.